This T cell receptor beta chain was sequenced in a study of tumor-infiltrating lymphocytes in primary liver carcinoma. Study information: Cases comprised patients with primary liver carcinoma who received surgical resection.

Turning to this clonotype: Germline is not matched at one junction end, which may reflect a read error.

Germline DNA was also extracted, and blood RNA derived from unsorted whole blood. Approximately 4 milliliters of peripheral blood were gathered ahead of the operation. The input was about 490 ng total RNA; TCR beta cDNA was made from it with a constant-region primer. Three nested multiplex PCR rounds, a slightly modified ARM-PCR, produced the libraries for TCR beta. TCRdb reanalysed the multiplex PCR reads using MiXCR and keeps one entry per CDR3 protein. Seen here are 310,000 or so distinct CDR3 sequences, more than 55% observed once, and the top ten hold about 18%. Material: peripheral blood. The receptor's source is a woman aged 25-40 years with primary liver carcinoma and hepatitis B virus infection.

Here the CDR3 reads CVSSYSTRPAGYEQYF. The CDR3 region has the DNA TGTGTCAGCAGTTACTCGACACGACCCGCGGGCTACGAGCAGTACTTC. The chain employs TRBV6-2 or TRBV6-3 and TRBJ2-7; the D gene is possibly TRBD2 (5 bases). The CDR3 runs 16 residues. Germline V gives CDR1 MNHEY, CDR2 SVGEGT.